This TCR beta chain came from a study of cytomegalovirus exposure and HLA in healthy donors. The germline V gene has CDR1 SGHDT and CDR2 YYEEEE. The CDR3 consists of 13 residues. Between the trimmed V and J ends, which lost 0 bases and 7 bases, there was a span of 8 bases. Study observations and caveats: The productive fraction for most TCR beta V segments was about 87% or about 30% in an earlier analysis. There were over 150 TCR beta chains listed as cytomegalovirus-associated. In vitro work confirmed that a few CMV-associated chains recognize CMV antigens. Later analysis identified a missense DCLRE1C variant that was linked to TCR beta V- and J-gene trimming.

A multiplex PCR was run with 60 Vbeta primers and 13 Jbeta primers. Clones were sequenced by immunoSEQ multiplex PCR, and TCRdb holds only the in-frame ones, with some missing. Found here are about 190,000 clones, about 85% of them singletons; the top ten hold roughly 0.98%. Worth noting for this clone: The antigen is unknown.

This sequence was found in a boy under 10 years old in good health and CMV-seronegative. This chain uses TRBV5-6 with TRBJ2-1; no definite D call. Sequencing was carried out using PBMCs. Here the CDR3 reads CASSLVTRNEQFF. CDR3 sequence (DNA): TGTGCCAGCAGCTTGGTTACGCGGAATGAGCAGTTCTTC. Using reference TRBV5-6 and TRBJ2-1 for the parts outside the CDR3, the full variable domain is DAGVTQSPTHLIKTRGQQVTLRCSPKSGHDTVSWYQQALGQGPQFIFQYYEEEERQRGNFPDRFSGHQFPNYSSELNVNALLLGDSALYLCASSLVTRNEQFFGPGTRLTVL.